One and the same sample provided the 21 T cell receptor beta chains below, sequenced in a study of shared clonotypes between healthy human individuals. Terminally differentiated effector memory CD45RA+ cells were left out of the naive CD8 fraction, which was CD45RO-negative and positively selected for CCR7. Repertoires were generated with immunoSEQ multiplex PCR, while TCRdb's copy carries only in-frame clones and drops some. The data hold about 590,000 clones, with around 95% observed a single time. Sequencing was carried out using naive CD8+ T cells sorted from blood. The receptor set was obtained from a woman aged 25-40 years in good health.

The chain recombines TRBV6-5 with TRBJ2-1, with 8 bases aligning to TRBD2. The CDR3 sequence is 16 residues long. V was pared by 4 bases and J by 3 bases, with 8 bases of the junction left unmatched. CDR1 is MNHEY, CDR2 SVGAGI, per germline. CDR3 sequence reads: CASSWAGRASYNEQFF. As DNA, the CDR3 is TGTGCCAGCAGTTGGGCCGGGAGGGCGAGCTACAATGAGCAGTTCTTC.

The V and J genes are TRBV29-1 and TRBJ2-1; 8 bases line up with TRBD2. This CDR3 has 15 residues. Germline V lookup: CDR1 SQVTM, CDR2 ANQGSEA. J gave up 2 bases and V 3 bases, and 6 bases lay outside the gene matches. Here the CDR3 reads CSVDGAGETYNEQFF. The CDR3 DNA reads as TGCAGCGTTGATGGAGCGGGAGAGACCTACAATGAGCAGTTCTTC.

This chain uses TRBV5-6 with TRBJ1-5; D gene uncertain. V was pared by 4 bases and J by 2 bases, with 13 bases between. Germline CDR1 reads SGHDT; CDR2 reads YYEEEE. The CDR3 covers 15 residues. CDR3 sequence (DNA): TGTGCCAGCAGCCCGTGGCGGCGCCGCAATCAGCCCCAGCATTTT. Its translation is CASSPWRRRNQPQHF.

The rearrangement links TRBV7-8 to TRBJ2-3; D is uncertain. In germline, CDR1 is SGHVS, CDR2 FQNEAQ. The CDR3 contains 14 residues. The V end lost 1 base, the J end lost 0 bases, and 5 bases lay between the germline ends. The CDR3 here is CASSLVPSTDTQYF. The CDR3 DNA sequence: TGTGCCAGCAGCTTAGTTCCTAGCACAGATACGCAGTATTTT. Combining the CDR3 with reference TRBV7-8 and TRBJ2-3 gives the whole variable domain GAGVSQSPRYKVAKRGQDVALRCDPISGHVSLFWYQQALGQGPEFLTYFQNEAQLDKSGLPSDRFFAERPEGSVSTLKIQRTQQEDSAVYLCASSLVPSTDTQYFGPGTRLTVL.

The V and J genes are TRBV4-1 and TRBJ2-7, with no clear D. The CDR3 sequence is 15 residues long. Trimming shortened V by 1 base and J by 0 bases, and 10 bases separated the two germline ends. CDR1 is MGHRA, CDR2 YSYEKL, per germline. CDR3 in DNA: TGCGCCAGCAGCCAAGGACTTCTGAGCTCCTACGAGCAGTACTTC. Translation: CASSQGLLSSYEQYF.

J is TRBJ2-1 and V is TRBV6-5; the match to TRBD2 covers 7 bases. The CDR3 length is 13 residues. The V and J ends lost 5 bases and 15 bases, in that order; junction bases with no gene match: 13. The germline CDR1 and CDR2 sequences are MNHEY and SVGAGI. The CDR3 region is CASSPDGTTNPFF. Written as DNA, the CDR3 is TGTGCCAGCAGTCCCGACGGGACTACTAATCCGTTCTTC.

J is TRBJ1-2 and V is TRBV5-4, with 7 nucleotides matching TRBD1. The J segment lost 4 bases and the V segment lost 2 bases, leaving 8 bases of the junction unmatched. Per germline, CDR1 SGHNT and CDR2 YYREEE (reference sequence). This CDR3 is built from 15 residues. CDR3 sequence: CASSLGQVEVYGYTF. The CDR3 DNA follows: TGTGCCAGCAGCTTAGGACAGGTTGAGGTCTATGGCTACACCTTC. Supplemented by reference TRBV5-4 and TRBJ1-2, the full variable domain reads ETGVTQSPTHLIKTRGQQVTLRCSSQSGHNTVSWYQQALGQGPQFIFQYYREEENGRGNFPPRFSGLQFPNYSSELNVNALELDDSALYLCASSLGQVEVYGYTFGSGTRLTVV.

The chain recombines TRBV28 with TRBJ2-7, with 8 nucleotides matching TRBD1. The CDR3 is 15 amino acids. The V gene end was trimmed by 6 bases and the J gene end by 3 bases; junction bases not matched to a gene: 10. Germline values: CDR1 MDHEN, CDR2 SYDVKM. CDR3 sequence (DNA): TGTGCCAGCAGCCCCGAAGGACAGGGTTTCTACGAGCAGTACTTC. Translating it yields CASSPEGQGFYEQYF.

This chain joins TRBV9 and TRBJ2-5; D unclear. The J call may be mistaken, given a closer DNA end match to TRBJ2-7. Germline lookup yields CDR1 SGDLS and CDR2 YYNGEE. CDR3 size: 13 residues. In DNA, the CDR3 is TGTGCCAGCAGCGTTGGGTCGACGGACGAGCAGTACTTC. Protein product: CASSVGSTDEQYF.

This clone is a singleton in its sample. The chain uses TRBV4-1 and TRBJ2-5; no reliable D call. The assigned J gene may be wrong: the sequence end matches TRBJ2-7 better. CDR3 size: 17 residues. Germline loops: CDR1 MGHRA, CDR2 YSYEKL. The CDR3 sequence is CASSQGWADRTHYEQYF. CDR3 bases: TGCGCCAGCAGCCAAGGGTGGGCAGATCGCACCCACTACGAGCAGTACTTC.

In this sample, this clone turned up once. The gene calls are TRBV19 and TRBJ2-1; 8 bases match TRBD1. The J segment lost 4 bases and the V segment lost 6 bases, leaving 5 bases of the junction unmatched. The CDR3 is 14 amino acids. CDR1 and CDR2 from the germline V gene are LNHDA and SQIVND (reference sequence). The CDR3 here is CASSPQGGYNEQFF. CDR3 nucleotides: TGTGCCAGTAGCCCACAGGGGGGATACAATGAGCAGTTCTTC. Full variable domain (remainder filled in from reference TRBV19 and TRBJ2-1): DGGITQSPKYLFRKEGQNVTLSCEQNLNHDAMYWYRQDPGQGLRLIYYSQIVNDFQKGDIAEGYSVSREKKESFPLTVTSAQKNPTAFYLCASSPQGGYNEQFFGPGTRLTVL.

This sequence joins TRBV5-4 and TRBJ1-1; unclear D gene. The germline V and J ends were trimmed by 0 bases and 7 bases, with 4 bases remaining between them. This CDR3 comprises 11 residues. The germline V gene has CDR1 SGHNT and CDR2 YYREEE (reference sequence). CDR3 nucleotides: TGTGCCAGCAGCTTGGACAATGAAGCTTTCTTT. As protein: CASSLDNEAFF.

The rearrangement uses TRBV7-8 and TRBJ2-3; 7 bases line up with TRBD2. Germline V gene sequence: CDR1 SGHVS, CDR2 FQNEAQ. This CDR3 is 13 amino acids long. The CDR3 protein is CAGGGLSTDTQYF. The CDR3 nucleotides are TGTGCGGGCGGGGGACTCAGCACAGATACGCAGTATTTT.

This chain joins TRBV9 and TRBJ2-5; 7 nucleotides line up with TRBD1. The CDR3 runs to 14 residues. The J segment lost 1 base and the V segment lost 4 bases, leaving 4 bases of the junction unmatched. Per germline, CDR1 SGDLS and CDR2 YYNGEE. CDR3 nucleotide sequence: TGTGCCAGCAGCACCGGGACAGCCCAAGAGACCCAGTACTTC. Residues: CASSTGTAQETQYF.

The V and J genes are TRBV27 and TRBJ1-5, with 10 bases identical to TRBD1. The CDR3 length is 14 residues. Germline CDR1 is MNHEY and CDR2 is SMNVEV (reference sequence). J gave up 7 bases and V 3 bases, and 3 bases lay outside the gene matches. The CDR3 nucleotides read TGTGCCAGCAGTTTTACGGGACAGGGGCAGCCCCAGCATTTT. As protein: CASSFTGQGQPQHF.

Comment on this clone: The same CDR3 is also encoded by other DNA sequences in this sample. The chain links TRBV9 to TRBJ2-3; 8 bases agree with TRBD2. This CDR3 comprises 14 residues. The V gene end was trimmed by 2 bases and the J gene end by 5 bases; junction bases not matched to a gene: 4. Looked up from germline, CDR1 is SGDLS and CDR2 is YYNGEE. Here the CDR3 DNA reads TGTGCCAGCAGCGTTAGCGGGAAGTTAGATACGCAGTATTTT. Protein product: CASSVSGKLDTQYF.

This sequence joins TRBV6-1 and TRBJ2-7; TRBD2 matches 7 bases. Germline V gives CDR1 MNHNS, CDR2 SASEGT. CDR3 length: 16 residues. V lost 1 base and J lost 1; bases outside the gene matches: 7. The CDR3 sequence: CASSEGVTSESYEQYF. The CDR3 DNA sequence: TGTGCCAGCAGTGAAGGGGTCACTAGCGAATCCTACGAGCAGTACTTC.

The rearrangement uses TRBV27 and TRBJ2-7, with TRBD2 matching 8 bases. There are 16 residues in the CDR3. Unmatched junction bases numbered 8, after V lost 2 bases and J lost 2 bases. Per the germline V gene, CDR1 is MNHEY and CDR2 is SMNVEV (reference sequence). The CDR3 bases are TGTGCCAGCAGTTTACTAGCGGGCACGATAGCCTACGAGCAGTACTTC. This encodes CASSLLAGTIAYEQYF.

The chain is built from TRBV27 and TRBJ2-7; 9 bases map to TRBD2. The germline V gene has CDR1 MNHEY and CDR2 SMNVEV (reference sequence). CDR3 length: 15 amino acids. With 5 bases clipped from V and 5 bases from J, the junction kept 10 bases outside the gene matches. The CDR3, as DNA: TGTGCCAGCAGTATAGTAGCGGGAGCTGAGGACGAGCAGTACTTC. It yields the protein CASSIVAGAEDEQYF.

This clone was seen only a few times. The same CDR3 arises from other DNA sequences in this sample as well. The chain employs TRBV4-1 and TRBJ2-1, with no clear D. With 0 bases removed from V and 3 bases from J, the gap between germline ends came to 0 bases. CDR1 and CDR2 (germline): MGHRA, YSYEKL. CDR3 length: 12 residues. The CDR3 bases are TGCGCCAGCAGCCAAGACTACAATGAGCAGTTCTTC. Translation: CASSQDYNEQFF.

This chain links TRBV7-9 with TRBJ2-1, with 9 positions matching TRBD1. The CDR3 is made up of 15 amino acids. Trimming cost V 2 bases and J 4 bases; bases outside gene matches: 3. Germline V CDR1 and CDR2: SEHNR, FQNEAQ (reference sequence). The CDR3 protein is CASSLSGQGYNEQFF. In DNA, the CDR3 is TGTGCCAGCAGCTTATCGGGACAGGGATACAATGAGCAGTTCTTC.